This is a list of T cell receptor beta chains from one sample in a study of CD8+CD57+ T cells in acquired aplastic anemia. TCRdb reanalysed the reads using MiXCR and keeps one entry per CDR3 protein. The sample lists under 200,000 distinct CDR3 sequences; 48% were seen once. The sequencing sample was made of sorted CD4+, CD8+, or CD8+CD57+ T cells (not recorded which) from PBMCs. The receptors shown here come from a human donor with aplastic anemia. The conserved cysteine and the conserved F or W are not part of the CDR3 here.

v_call: TRBV5-6
cdr3_aa: ASSGLQGSYEQY

v_call: TRBV5-6
cdr3_aa: ASSLPTGGRETQY

v_call: TRBV6-4
cdr3_aa: ASSPGPGDTEAF

v_call: TRBV2
cdr3_aa: ASRGTGGYTEAF

v_call: TRBV5-5
cdr3_aa: ASSGGGAGQPQH

v_call: TRBV15
cdr3_aa: ATSRAGFEAF

v_call: TRBV7-9
cdr3_aa: ASSLAAGAYEQY

v_call: TRBV29-1
cdr3_aa: SAEVLAYTGELF

v_call: TRBV7-2
cdr3_aa: ASSTGVSTDTQY

v_call: TRBV10-3
cdr3_aa: AISSSGSYT

v_call: TRBV2
cdr3_aa: ASRMGTEAF

v_call: TRBV10-2
cdr3_aa: ASSGGTHRGRAYEQY